This paragraph covers one T cell receptor beta chain sequence. This CDR3 spans 15 amino acids. CDR1 is LGHNA, CDR2 YSLEER, per germline. Germline trimming cut 4 bases from V and 2 bases from J; bases unmatched to any gene: 6. The sample comes from a study of shared clonotypes between healthy human individuals. Clones were sequenced by immunoSEQ multiplex PCR, and TCRdb holds only the in-frame ones, with some missing. The sample holds about 2.4 million clones, 93% seen once. The clonotype was recovered from a man younger than 30 in good health. Some clones in this sample may be carry-over from other donors' samples. This sequence joins TRBV4-3 and TRBJ2-3; 7 bases align to TRBD2. The sample was naive CD4+ T cells from PBMCs. Subset in this sample: CD45RA+ positively selected. This chain's CDR3 is CASSPPGTTTDTQYF. In nucleotides, the CDR3 is TGCGCCAGCAGCCCCCCCGGGACTACCACAGATACGCAGTATTTT.